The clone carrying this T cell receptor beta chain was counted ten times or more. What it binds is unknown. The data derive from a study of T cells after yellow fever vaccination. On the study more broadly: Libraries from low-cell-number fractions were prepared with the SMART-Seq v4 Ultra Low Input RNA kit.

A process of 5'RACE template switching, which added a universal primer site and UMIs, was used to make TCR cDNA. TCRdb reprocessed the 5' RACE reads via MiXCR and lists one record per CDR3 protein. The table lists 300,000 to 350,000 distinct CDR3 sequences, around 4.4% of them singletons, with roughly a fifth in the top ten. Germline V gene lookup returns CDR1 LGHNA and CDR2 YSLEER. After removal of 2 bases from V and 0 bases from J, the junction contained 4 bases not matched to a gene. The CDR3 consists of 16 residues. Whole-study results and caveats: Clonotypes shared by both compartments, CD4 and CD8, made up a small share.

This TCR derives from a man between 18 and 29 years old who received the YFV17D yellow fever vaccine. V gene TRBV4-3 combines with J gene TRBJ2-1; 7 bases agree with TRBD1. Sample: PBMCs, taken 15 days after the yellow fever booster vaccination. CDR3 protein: CASSQRDSSSYNEQFF. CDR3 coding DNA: TGCGCCAGCAGCCAACGGGACAGCAGCTCCTACAATGAGCAGTTCTTC.